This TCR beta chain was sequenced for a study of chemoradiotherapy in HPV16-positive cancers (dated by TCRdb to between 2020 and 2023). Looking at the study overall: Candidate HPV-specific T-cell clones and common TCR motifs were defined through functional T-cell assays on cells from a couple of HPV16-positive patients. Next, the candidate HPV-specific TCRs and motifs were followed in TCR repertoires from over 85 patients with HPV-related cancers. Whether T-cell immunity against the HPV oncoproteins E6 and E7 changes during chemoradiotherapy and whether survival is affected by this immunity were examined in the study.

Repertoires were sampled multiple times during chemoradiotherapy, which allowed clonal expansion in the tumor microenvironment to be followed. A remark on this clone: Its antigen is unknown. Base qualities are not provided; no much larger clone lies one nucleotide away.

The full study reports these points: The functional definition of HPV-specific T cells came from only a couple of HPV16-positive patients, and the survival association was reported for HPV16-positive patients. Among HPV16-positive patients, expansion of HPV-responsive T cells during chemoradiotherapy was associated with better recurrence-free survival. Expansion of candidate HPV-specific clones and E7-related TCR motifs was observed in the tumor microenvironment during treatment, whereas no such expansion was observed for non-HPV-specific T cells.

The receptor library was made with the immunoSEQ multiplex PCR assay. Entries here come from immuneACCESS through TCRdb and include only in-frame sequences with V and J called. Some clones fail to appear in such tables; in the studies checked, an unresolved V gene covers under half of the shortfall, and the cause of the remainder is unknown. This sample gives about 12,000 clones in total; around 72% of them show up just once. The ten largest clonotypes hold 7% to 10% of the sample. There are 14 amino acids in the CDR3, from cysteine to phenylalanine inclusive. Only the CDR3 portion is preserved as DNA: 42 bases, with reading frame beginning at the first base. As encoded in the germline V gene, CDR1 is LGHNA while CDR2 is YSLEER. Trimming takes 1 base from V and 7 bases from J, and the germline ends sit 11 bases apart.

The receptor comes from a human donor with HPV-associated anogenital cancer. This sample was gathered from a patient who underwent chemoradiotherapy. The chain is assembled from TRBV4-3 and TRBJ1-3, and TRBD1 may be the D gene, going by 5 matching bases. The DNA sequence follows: TGCGCCAGCAGCCAAGGAGGGGTTGGGAACACCATATATTTT. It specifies CASSQGGVGNTIYF.